The 29 T cell receptor beta chains below all came from one sample that was sequenced in a study of OX40 agonist ivuxolimab in advanced cancers. Using immunoSEQ multiplex PCR, the repertoire was profiled, and TCRdb retains in-frame clones only, with some absent. The sample includes more than 70,000 clones, roughly 82% of them seen just once. The sequencing here drew on CD4+ or CD8+ T cells sorted from blood, taken in a trial of the OX40 agonist ivuxolimab. The receptors were gathered from an adult with an advanced solid tumor such as melanoma, head and neck, liver or kidney cancer.

This clone was picked up one time. The V call is TRBV6-5, the J call TRBJ2-7; 10 nucleotides match TRBD2. The CDR3 contains 14 residues. The V and J ends lost 7 bases and 2 bases, in that order; junction bases with no gene match: 5. Germline-derived CDR1 and CDR2 are MNHEY and SVGAGI. CDR3 amino acids: CASTLAGATYEQYF. The CDR3 DNA follows: TGTGCCAGCACCCTAGCGGGGGCTACCTACGAGCAGTACTTC.

This clone is labeled as medium-sized (0.01 to 0.1%). V usage is TRBV2 and J usage is TRBJ1-4; D ambiguous. CDR3 size: 15 residues. Germline CDR1 is SNHLY and CDR2 is FYNNEI. Between the trimmed V and J ends, which lost 6 bases and 8 bases, there was a span of 19 bases. CDR3 nucleotide sequence: TGTGCCAGCAGCCGAGACGGACCCGAATGGGAAAAACTGTTTTTT. This translates into CASSRDGPEWEKLFF.

This chain connects TRBV4-2 to TRBJ2-2; weak D call: TRBD1 (8 bases). The CDR3 extends over 16 amino acids. V was shortened by 3 bases and J by 5 bases, with 16 bases between the two germline ends. From germline, CDR1 is LGHNA and CDR2 YNFKEQ. CDR3 loop: CASSQDRVGGTGELFF. DNA for the CDR3: TGTGCCAGCAGCCAGGACAGGGTCGGGGGGACCGGGGAGCTGTTTTTT.

This clone is judged medium-sized (0.01 to 0.1%). The rearrangement links TRBV14 to TRBJ2-1, with TRBD1 as a possible D gene (5 bases). The ends were cut back, 4 bases at V and 2 bases at J, with 12 bases in the middle. The CDR3 is 15 amino acids. Per the germline V gene, CDR1 is SGHDN and CDR2 is FVKESK. CDR3 nucleotide sequence: TGTGCCAGCAGCCTTGGGGCCGGAGCCTACAATGAGCAGTTCTTC. This encodes CASSLGAGAYNEQFF.

The CDR3 reads CASSLGTGYNEQFF. Here the CDR3 DNA reads TGTGCCAGCAGCTTGGGGACAGGGTACAATGAGCAGTTCTTC. J is TRBJ2-1 and V is TRBV7-3; 9 bases fit TRBD1. The CDR3 loop spans 14 amino acids. Looked up from germline, CDR1 is SGHTA and CDR2 is FQGTGA. After removal of 3 bases from V and 4 bases from J, the junction contained 1 base not matched to a gene.

The CDR3 bases are TGTGCCAGCAGCTTTTGGACAGGGGTACAGACCCAGTACTTC. Translated: CASSFWTGVQTQYF. This chain uses TRBV7-9 with TRBJ2-5, with TRBD1 matching over 9 bases. The CDR3 has 14 residues. Germline assignment: CDR1 SEHNR and CDR2 FQNEAQ (reference sequence). Unmatched junction bases numbered 5, after V lost 3 bases and J lost 6 bases.

This clone turned up a few times. The chain carries TRBV18 and TRBJ1-2; the D gene is possibly TRBD1 (6 bases). There are 14 residues in the CDR3. Trimming removed 5 bases from V and 2 bases from J, with 12 bases in between. The germline V gene has CDR1 KGHSH and CDR2 LQKENI. In nucleotides, the CDR3 is TGTGCCAGCTCAGCGACGACAGGAAACTATGGCTACACCTTC. Its protein product is CASSATTGNYGYTF.

V is TRBV27 and J is TRBJ2-3, with TRBD2 matching 7 bases. Germline CDR1 MNHEY, CDR2 SMNVEV (reference sequence). The trim removed 2 bases at V and 2 bases at J, leaving 1 base unmatched. The CDR3 contains 14 residues. This chain's CDR3 is CASSLGRVTDTQYF. Written as DNA, the CDR3 is TGTGCCAGCAGTTTAGGGAGGGTCACAGATACGCAGTATTTT.

The V call is TRBV7-2, the J call TRBJ2-5; 11 bases agree with TRBD2. Per the germline V gene, CDR1 is SGHTA and CDR2 is FQGNSA. Unmatched junction bases numbered 6, after V lost 2 bases and J lost 4 bases. This CDR3 has 16 amino acids. CDR3 DNA: TGTGCCAGCAGCTTAACTAGCGGGAGTTTGGGAGAGACCCAGTACTTC. Amino acids: CASSLTSGSLGETQYF.

This clone is a singleton in its sample. The chain recombines TRBV2 with TRBJ2-7; D is perhaps TRBD1 (7 bases). The CDR3 length is 14 residues. Germline V lookup: CDR1 SNHLY, CDR2 FYNNEI. The ends were cut back, 6 bases at V and 3 bases at J, with 15 bases in the middle. CDR3 bases: TGTGCCAGCAGCGTGACAGGGAGGATCTACGAGCAGTACTTC. Its translation: CASSVTGRIYEQYF.

V gene TRBV5-1 combines with J gene TRBJ1-4; D may be TRBD1 (5 bases). V was clipped by 3 bases and J by 8 bases, with 14 bases between them. There are 14 residues in the CDR3. CDR1 is SGHRS, CDR2 YFSETQ, per germline. Here the CDR3 DNA reads TGCGCCAGCAGCTCAGGGACCCTTAAGGAAAAACTGTTTTTT. It codes for CASSSGTLKEKLFF.

V gene TRBV14 combines with J gene TRBJ1-5; D gene ambiguous. From germline, CDR1 is SGHDN and CDR2 FVKESK. The CDR3 contains 13 residues. V was trimmed by 4 bases and J by 7 bases, leaving 11 bases between them. In DNA form, the CDR3 reads TGTGCCAGCAGCCGCGGACGAGGACAGCCCCAGCATTTT. Translation: CASSRGRGQPQHF. Full variable domain (missing parts from reference TRBV14 and TRBJ1-5): EAGVTQFPSHSVIEKGQTVTLRCDPISGHDNLYWYRRVMGKEIKFLLHFVKESKQDESGMPNNRFLAERTGGTYSTLKVQPAELEDSGVYFCASSRGRGQPQHFGDGTRLSIL.

The chain joins TRBV6-5 to TRBJ2-7; 8 bases align to TRBD2. Trimming removed 2 bases from V and 0 bases from J; junction bases left unmatched: 6. CDR1 and CDR2 from the germline V gene are MNHEY and SVGAGI. CDR3 length: 16 residues. Written as DNA, the CDR3 is TGTGCCAGCAGTTACGGTTTCGGACTAGCCTCCTACGAGCAGTACTTC. Its protein is CASSYGFGLASYEQYF.

V and J are TRBV28 and TRBJ1-2, with D perhaps matching TRBD1 (5 bases). The CDR3 runs 14 residues. Germline assignment: CDR1 MDHEN and CDR2 SYDVKM. V lost 11 bases and J 6 bases, leaving 22 bases between the germline ends. CDR3 sequence reads: CAALEGDPRNGYTF. The CDR3 nucleotides read TGTGCCGCACTAGAAGGGGATCCGAGGAATGGCTACACCTTC.

The chain combines TRBV2 with TRBJ1-5; D might be TRBD1 (5 bases). The CDR3 covers 14 residues. The V gene lost 4 bases and the J gene lost 5 bases, with 12 bases spanning the gap. Germline assignment: CDR1 SNHLY and CDR2 FYNNEI. CDR3 protein: CASSVEGVDQPQHF. Here the CDR3 DNA reads TGTGCCAGCAGTGTCGAAGGGGTGGATCAGCCCCAGCATTTT.

Here the CDR3 reads CASSLGRGSSNQPQHF. CDR3 in DNA: TGTGCCAGCAGCTTAGGGAGGGGGAGTAGCAATCAGCCCCAGCATTTT. The J gene is TRBJ1-5, the V gene TRBV11-2; possible D gene TRBD1, 6 bases. Trimming took off 1 base at V and 0 bases at J, with 10 bases between the two ends. CDR3 size: 16 residues. Per germline, CDR1 SGHAT and CDR2 FQNNGV. Drawing the rest from reference TRBV11-2 and TRBJ1-5, the complete variable domain is EAGVAQSPRYKIIEKRQSVAFWCNPISGHATLYWYQQILGQGPKLLIQFQNNGVVDDSQLPKDRFSAERLKGVDSTLKIQPAKLEDSAVYLCASSLGRGSSNQPQHFGDGTRLSIL.

This clone was detected only once. The V and J genes are TRBV18 and TRBJ2-4; D is uncertain. The V gene's germline CDR1 is KGHSH and CDR2 LQKENI. This CDR3 has 14 residues. With 1 base removed from V and 0 bases from J, the gap between germline ends came to 4 bases. CDR3 residues: CASSPLSAKNIQYF. In DNA, the CDR3 is TGTGCCAGCTCACCACTGTCAGCCAAAAACATTCAGTACTTC.

The CDR3 region has the DNA TGTGCCAGCAGGGGAACAGGGGGCCCTGGAAACACCATATATTTT. This gives the protein CASRGTGGPGNTIYF. The chain is built from TRBV6-6 and TRBJ1-3, with 9 bases aligning to TRBD1. Germline-derived CDR1 and CDR2 are MNHNY and SVGAGI (reference sequence). The CDR3 has 15 amino acids. V was clipped by 6 bases and J by 2 bases; unmatched bases: 5.

The chain links TRBV27 to TRBJ1-4; D is undetermined. Trimming cost V 1 base and J 3 bases, with 6 bases left between them. The germline CDR1 and CDR2 sequences are MNHEY and SMNVEV (reference sequence). The CDR3 runs 14 residues. The CDR3 DNA reads as TGTGCCAGCAGTTTATGGGGAGCTAATGAAAAACTGTTTTTT. Its translation: CASSLWGANEKLFF.

V gene TRBV6-6 combines with J gene TRBJ1-4; weak D call: TRBD1 (6 bases). Per the germline V gene, CDR1 is MNHNY and CDR2 is SVGAGI (reference sequence). The CDR3 spans 15 residues. V gave up 8 bases and J gave up 6 bases, with 19 bases separating them. CDR3 sequence (DNA): TGTGCCAGCGGACAGACGGACCTACCTGATGAAAAACTGTTTTTT. Its translation: CASGQTDLPDEKLFF.

The V gene is TRBV7-8, the J gene TRBJ2-7, with 8 bases fitting TRBD2. Trimming removed 2 bases from V and 2 bases from J; junction bases left unmatched: 5. The CDR3 spans 15 residues. Germline-derived CDR1 and CDR2 are SGHVS and FQNEAQ. In DNA, the CDR3 is TGTGCCAGCAGCTTACAGGCGGGAGGACCCTACGAGCAGTACTTC. As protein: CASSLQAGGPYEQYF.

A single count supports this clone. The gene calls are TRBV18 and TRBJ2-1; 10 bases agree with TRBD2. Germline trimming cut 4 bases from V and 4 bases from J; bases unmatched to any gene: 7. This CDR3 region has 16 residues. The germline V gene encodes CDR1 KGHSH and CDR2 LQKENI. CDR3 sequence: CASSLYTSGVYNEQFF. Here the CDR3 DNA reads TGTGCCAGCTCACTTTACACTAGCGGGGTTTACAATGAGCAGTTCTTC. Full variable domain (remainder filled in from reference TRBV18 and TRBJ2-1): NAGVMQNPRHLVRRRGQEARLRCSPMKGHSHVYWYRQLPEEGLKFMVYLQKENIIDESGMPKERFSAEFPKEGPSILRIQQVVRGDSAAYFCASSLYTSGVYNEQFFGPGTRLTVL.

This clone was counted a single time. The gene calls are TRBV7-8 and TRBJ1-1; D might be TRBD1 (6 bases). Looked up from germline, CDR1 is SGHVS and CDR2 is FQNEAQ. The CDR3 is made up of 15 amino acids. The V and J ends lost 1 base and 1 base respectively, with 10 bases between them. The CDR3 nucleotides read TGTGCCAGCAGCTTAGGACGGACAGAGAACACTGAAGCTTTCTTT. This encodes CASSLGRTENTEAFF.

The V gene is TRBV6-1, the J gene TRBJ1-5; 9 bases align to TRBD1. With V trimmed by 5 bases and J by 3 bases, 2 bases remained unmatched. The V gene's germline CDR1 is MNHNS and CDR2 SASEGT. CDR3 size: 14 residues. CDR3 in amino acids: CASSRDRANQPQHF. In DNA, the CDR3 is TGTGCCAGCAGTAGGGACAGGGCCAATCAGCCCCAGCATTTT.

This sequence joins TRBV7-2 and TRBJ2-7, with D hard to call. This CDR3 spans 14 amino acids. Germline V gives CDR1 SGHTA, CDR2 FQGNSA. V was shortened by 0 bases and J by 2 bases, with 8 bases between the two germline ends. The CDR3, as DNA: TGTGCCAGCAGCTTAGCCAGAACTACCTACGAGCAGTACTTC. Amino acid sequence: CASSLARTTYEQYF.

This chain uses TRBV6-5 with TRBJ1-1; D is ambiguous. CDR3 length: 14 amino acids. The ends were cut back, 0 bases at V and 4 bases at J, with 9 bases in the middle. CDR1 is MNHEY and CDR2 is SVGAGI in the germline V gene. This CDR3 reads CASSYSGGFTEAFF. CDR3 nucleotide sequence: TGTGCCAGCAGTTACTCGGGAGGGTTCACTGAAGCTTTCTTT.

The gene calls are TRBV29-1 and TRBJ2-3; D possibly matches TRBD1 or TRBD2 (5 bases each). CDR3 size: 15 residues. Trimming stripped 8 bases from V and 0 bases from J, with 18 bases between. Germline assignment: CDR1 SQVTM and CDR2 ANQGSEA. CDR3 nucleotide sequence: TGCAGCTCGGAAGGGGACGGTTCTAGCACAGATACGCAGTATTTT. Protein: CSSEGDGSSTDTQYF.

The rearrangement links TRBV7-9 to TRBJ1-3; possibly TRBD1 for D (6 bases). The CDR3 sequence is 16 residues long. Trimming shortened V by 1 base and J by 1 base, and 11 bases separated the two germline ends. In germline, CDR1 is SEHNR, CDR2 FQNEAQ (reference sequence). CDR3 in DNA: TGTGCCAGCAGCTTAGTACACACAGGGTCTGGAAACACCATATATTTT. Translated: CASSLVHTGSGNTIYF.

This clone showed up just a few times. The chain recombines TRBV7-6 with TRBJ2-3; 14 bases are shared with TRBD2. V shed 3 bases, J shed 1 base, and the junction held 3 bases outside the gene matches. The CDR3 consists of 17 residues. Germline V gene sequence: CDR1 SGHVS, CDR2 FNYEAQ. CDR3: CASSLGLAGDGTDTQYF. The CDR3, as DNA: TGTGCCAGCAGCTTGGGACTAGCGGGGGATGGCACAGATACGCAGTATTTT.